The clone carrying this T cell receptor (beta chain) showed up just a few times. The V end lost 9 bases, the J end lost 0 bases, and 24 bases lay between the germline ends. In germline, CDR1 is MDHEN, CDR2 SYDVKM. CDR3 size: 17 residues. TCRdb re-called the 5' RACE reads through MiXCR, storing one row per CDR3 protein. The data hold about 690,000 distinct CDR3 sequences, with around 6.1% observed a single time. This entry comes from a study of identical twins. The sample consisted of naive T cells sorted from blood. The clonotype was recovered from a man younger than 35 in good health. The chain has TRBV28 and TRBJ2-7; no clear D. CDR3 sequence (DNA): TGTGCCAGTTCCTTACCCCCCACGAGAAGACGCTCCTACGAGCAGTACTTC. It encodes CASSLPPTRRRSYEQYF.